Below, one T cell receptor (beta chain) is given with its context. Its antigen is still unknown. The sample belongs to a study of T cell responses to AZD1222 COVID-19 vaccine. Study observations and caveats: Nearly half of unique spike-specific TCRs reportedly avoided B.1.351 and B.1.1.7 mutated regions.

This CDR3 comprises 16 residues. V shed 7 bases, J shed 0 bases, and the junction held 9 bases outside the gene matches. Germline V gene lookup returns CDR1 MDHEN and CDR2 SYDVKM. The method was immunoSEQ multiplex PCR; TCRdb's version includes in-frame clones alone and lacks a portion of them. Counted here are about 27,000 clones, over 80% occurring once; the ten biggest clones make up 6.5% to 9.5%. The clonotype originates from an adult who received the AZD1222 COVID-19 vaccine. The specimen comprised peripheral blood, sampled 28 days after the second AZD1222 dose. This rearrangement joins TRBV28 to TRBJ2-1, with TRBD2 matching over 7 bases. The DNA of the CDR3 is TGTGCCAGCACGACCGTGTCGGGGGGCTCCTACAATGAGCAGTTCTTC. This translates into CASTTVSGGSYNEQFF.